A single sample is the source of the 26 T cell receptor beta chains below, sequenced in a study of siplizumab effects on memory and regulatory T cells. Sequencing was performed with immunoSEQ multiplex PCR; in TCRdb, only in-frame clones are kept and a portion is missing. The repertoire consists of 100,000 or so clones, with 85% to 95% occurring once and the leading ten covering approximately 1.4%. Sequencing used non-Treg CD4+ T cells sorted from blood. The receptors here all came from a human donor in good health.

The CDR3 region is CASSGIDSTGELFF. In DNA form, the CDR3 reads TGTGCCAGCAGTGGTATCGATTCCACCGGGGAGCTGTTTTTT. The chain carries TRBV9 and TRBJ2-2, with D unresolved. Trimming took 5 bases from V and 4 from J, leaving 12 bases between them. The CDR3 has 14 residues. Germline values: CDR1 SGDLS, CDR2 YYNGEE.

This chain connects TRBV7-6 to TRBJ2-5, with D possibly being TRBD1 (5 bases). Deletions cut 5 bases from V and 5 bases from J, with 12 bases between. Germline loops: CDR1 SGHVS, CDR2 FNYEAQ. CDR3 size: 13 residues. As DNA, the CDR3 is TGTGCCAGCAGCGACCCGAAGGGGGAGACCCAGTACTTC. This gives the protein CASSDPKGETQYF.

The chain uses TRBV19 and TRBJ1-5, with D perhaps matching TRBD1 (5 bases). CDR3 length: 17 amino acids. Trimming took 6 bases from V and 2 from J, leaving 20 bases between them. The germline CDR1 and CDR2 sequences are LNHDA and SQIVND (reference sequence). In nucleotides, the CDR3 is TGTGCCAGTAGCCCAGAATCAGGGAGGACCGGCAATCAGCCCCAGCATTTT. It specifies CASSPESGRTGNQPQHF.

The chain carries TRBV5-6 and TRBJ1-2; 8 bases agree with TRBD1. Germline loops: CDR1 SGHDT, CDR2 YYEEEE. The CDR3 sequence is 16 residues long. V dropped 0 bases and J dropped 3; count of bases not matched to a gene: 7. The CDR3 is CASSLVLRGLHYGYTF. In DNA form, the CDR3 reads TGTGCCAGCAGCTTGGTGCTCAGGGGGCTGCACTATGGCTACACCTTC.

The gene calls are TRBV28 and TRBJ2-3; 11 bases are a match to TRBD2. CDR1 MDHEN and CDR2 SYDVKM come from the germline V gene. The CDR3 runs 14 residues. The trim removed 5 bases at V and 4 bases at J, leaving 2 bases unmatched. CDR3 sequence: CASSLAGGADTQYF. DNA for the CDR3: TGTGCCAGCAGTCTAGCGGGAGGAGCAGATACGCAGTATTTT.

This chain connects TRBV6-1 to TRBJ1-5; D remains unclear. V lost 1 base, J lost 5 bases, and 3 bases lay in between. This CDR3 is 12 amino acids long. Germline CDR1 is MNHNS and CDR2 is SASEGT. This CDR3 is CASSEVYQPQHF. The DNA for the CDR3 is TGTGCCAGCAGTGAAGTATATCAGCCCCAGCATTTT.

J is TRBJ2-2 and V is TRBV6-1; D is perhaps TRBD1 (5 bases). The CDR3 runs 13 residues. The germline gives CDR1 MNHNS, CDR2 SASEGT. Trimming cost V 6 bases and J 6 bases, with 11 bases left between them. Here the CDR3 reads CASRRQPPGELFF. Here the CDR3 DNA reads TGTGCCAGCAGGAGACAGCCGCCCGGGGAGCTGTTTTTT.

This sequence joins TRBV6-5 and TRBJ2-1; no firm D call. The CDR3 is 15 amino acids. V shed 0 bases and J shed 7 bases, with 13 bases lying between them. Germline V gene lookup returns CDR1 MNHEY and CDR2 SVGAGI. CDR3 loop: CASSYSRVAQNEQFF. CDR3 DNA: TGTGCCAGCAGTTACTCGAGAGTGGCCCAGAATGAGCAGTTCTTC.

The genes are TRBV5-1 and TRBJ2-2, with 7 bases identical to TRBD1. The CDR3 totals 15 residues. Germline loops: CDR1 SGHRS, CDR2 YFSETQ. J gave up 4 bases and V 3 bases, and 6 bases lay outside the gene matches. The CDR3 DNA is TGCGCCAGCAGCTCTGACAGGGTCGGCACCGGGGAGCTGTTTTTT. It is translated as CASSSDRVGTGELFF.

The rearrangement joins TRBV5-5 to TRBJ1-4; unclear D gene. The germline V and J ends were trimmed by 2 bases and 0 bases, with 8 bases remaining between them. This CDR3 has 15 residues. Germline assignment: CDR1 SGHKS and CDR2 YYEKEE (reference sequence). Here the CDR3 DNA reads TGTGCCAGCAGCTTAATACCCTCAACTAATGAAAAACTGTTTTTT. This translates into CASSLIPSTNEKLFF.

The CDR3 loop reads CASSQDWIKGETQYF. CDR3 in DNA: TGTGCCAGCAGCCAAGACTGGATTAAGGGAGAGACCCAGTACTTC. The genes are TRBV14 and TRBJ2-5; D unclear. The CDR3 is made up of 15 amino acids. V was shortened by 0 bases and J by 4 bases, with 12 bases between the two germline ends. Germline values: CDR1 SGHDN, CDR2 FVKESK. Based on the CDR3 plus reference TRBV14 and TRBJ2-5, the full variable domain is EAGVTQFPSHSVIEKGQTVTLRCDPISGHDNLYWYRRVMGKEIKFLLHFVKESKQDESGMPNNRFLAERTGGTYSTLKVQPAELEDSGVYFCASSQDWIKGETQYFGPGTRLLVL.

A single count supports this clone. The chain has TRBV19 and TRBJ2-2; 8 positions agree with TRBD2. J was trimmed by 10 bases and V by 3 bases; bases with no gene match: 10. This CDR3 is built from 15 residues. In germline, CDR1 is LNHDA, CDR2 SQIVND (reference sequence). The CDR3 reads CASSIPVRGAMELFF. The CDR3 DNA follows: TGTGCCAGTAGTATTCCAGTGCGGGGGGCGATGGAGCTGTTTTTT.

The chain couples TRBV18 to TRBJ2-2; D is uncertain. Germline assignment: CDR1 KGHSH and CDR2 LQKENI. This CDR3 comprises 14 residues. V was shortened by 2 bases and J by 3 bases, with 7 bases between the two germline ends. The CDR3 region is CASSPGGDTGELFF. In nucleotides, the CDR3 is TGTGCCAGCTCACCAGGTGGGGACACCGGGGAGCTGTTTTTT.

The gene calls are TRBV5-1 and TRBJ2-7; TRBD1 is a possible D gene (6 bases). Germline V gives CDR1 SGHRS, CDR2 YFSETQ. Trimming pared 3 bases from V and 4 bases from J, leaving 14 bases between. The CDR3 has 14 amino acids. The DNA of the CDR3 is TGCGCCAGCAGCTCGGGGACAAAGAATTACGAGCAGTACTTC. This encodes CASSSGTKNYEQYF.

V usage is TRBV5-4 and J usage is TRBJ2-3; D call uncertain. This CDR3 contains 15 residues. CDR1 and CDR2 from the germline V gene are SGHNT and YYREEE (reference sequence). V was trimmed by 5 bases and J by 1 base, leaving 14 bases between them. CDR3 bases: TGTGCCAGCAGTTCGCCCGGACGCGGCACAGATACGCAGTATTTT. Protein product: CASSSPGRGTDTQYF.

The chain has TRBV9 and TRBJ2-1; 14 bases line up with TRBD2. Germline CDR1 reads SGDLS; CDR2 reads YYNGEE. The CDR3 is 20 residues long. The junction had 17 bases not matched to a gene; V was cut back by 3 bases and J by 6 bases. CDR3 sequence reads: CASSGSPPWETSGRANEQFF. The DNA for the CDR3 is TGTGCCAGCAGCGGTAGTCCCCCGTGGGAGACTAGCGGGAGGGCCAATGAGCAGTTCTTC.

The J gene is TRBJ2-3, the V gene TRBV11-2; D is undetermined. This CDR3 is 13 amino acids long. CDR1 and CDR2 from the germline V gene are SGHAT and FQNNGV. V shed 0 bases and J shed 4 bases, with 5 bases lying between them. DNA for the CDR3: TGTGCCAGCAGCTTAGATCGGGCAGATACGCAGTATTTT. This translates into CASSLDRADTQYF.

The CDR3 protein is CASSLAVGRAANEQFF. The CDR3 nucleotides are TGTGCCAGCAGCTTGGCTGTCGGGAGGGCCGCAAATGAGCAGTTCTTC. This chain joins TRBV5-4 and TRBJ2-1; TRBD2 aligns across 8 bases. The CDR3 loop spans 16 amino acids. The trim removed 0 bases at V and 7 bases at J, leaving 9 bases unmatched. Looked up from germline, CDR1 is SGHNT and CDR2 is YYREEE (reference sequence).

The chain couples TRBV18 to TRBJ2-7; 13 positions agree with TRBD2. J lost 3 bases, V lost 6 bases, and 5 bases had no gene match. The CDR3 extends over 15 amino acids. Per the germline V gene, CDR1 is KGHSH and CDR2 is LQKENI. The CDR3 DNA reads as TGTGCCAGCTCTCCAGGACTAGCGGGGGTCTACGAGCAGTACTTC. Translated, it gives CASSPGLAGVYEQYF.

V gene TRBV5-6 combines with J gene TRBJ2-4, with D hard to call. This CDR3 region has 16 residues. Per the germline V gene, CDR1 is SGHDT and CDR2 is YYEEEE. V dropped 4 bases and J dropped 0 bases, with 14 bases sitting between them. The CDR3 DNA sequence: TGTGCCAGCAGCACTGCCCAGCGTGGAGCCAAAAACATTCAGTACTTC. Its protein is CASSTAQRGAKNIQYF.

The sample holds one count of this clone. The chain employs TRBV5-1 and TRBJ2-3; D is unresolved. V was trimmed by 4 bases and J by 6 bases, leaving 18 bases between them. Per the germline V gene, CDR1 is SGHRS and CDR2 is YFSETQ. This CDR3 is built from 15 residues. The CDR3 loop is CASSISTVGSDTQYF. DNA for the CDR3: TGCGCCAGCAGCATTTCGACTGTAGGGTCGGATACGCAGTATTTT.

The chain combines TRBV9 with TRBJ2-7; TRBD1 agrees at 8 bases. CDR1 and CDR2 (germline): SGDLS, YYNGEE. Losses at the gene ends were 4 bases for V and 2 bases for J; bases not matched to a gene: 11. This CDR3 is 16 amino acids long. For the CDR3, the DNA is TGTGCCAGCAGCTATGGGAGACAGACAGGGGCCTACGAGCAGTACTTC. This encodes CASSYGRQTGAYEQYF.

This chain joins TRBV10-3 and TRBJ2-3; the D gene is possibly TRBD1 (5 bases). The length of the CDR3 is 14 residues. CDR1 ENHRY and CDR2 SYGVKD come from the germline V gene. CDR3 residues: CASNRAGSTDTQYF. CDR3 nucleotide sequence: TGTGCTTCCAATAGGGCAGGGAGCACAGATACGCAGTATTTT.

This sequence joins TRBV18 and TRBJ2-2, with D uncertain. The CDR3 consists of 14 residues. V was pared by 3 bases and J by 8 bases, with 13 bases between. Germline loops: CDR1 KGHSH, CDR2 LQKENI. The CDR3 DNA sequence: TGTGCCAGCTCACCCCGGACCGCCGTGGGGGAGCTGTTTTTT. It yields the protein CASSPRTAVGELFF.

V is TRBV7-9 and J is TRBJ2-2; no definite D call. Deletions cut 5 bases from V and 3 bases from J, with 13 bases between. In germline, CDR1 is SEHNR, CDR2 FQNEAQ (reference sequence). The CDR3 is 15 residues long. CDR3 DNA sequence: TGTGCCAGCAGCCTAATAAGCGAATACACCGGGGAGCTGTTTTTT. Amino acids: CASSLISEYTGELFF.

The V call is TRBV10-3, the J call TRBJ2-3; D possibly corresponds to TRBD2 (6 bases). V was pared by 1 base and J by 4 bases, with 9 bases between. The V gene's germline CDR1 is ENHRY and CDR2 SYGVKD. The CDR3 consists of 14 residues. CDR3 in DNA: TGTGCCATCAGTGAGTATGGAGGGTCAGATACGCAGTATTTT. Amino acids: CAISEYGGSDTQYF.